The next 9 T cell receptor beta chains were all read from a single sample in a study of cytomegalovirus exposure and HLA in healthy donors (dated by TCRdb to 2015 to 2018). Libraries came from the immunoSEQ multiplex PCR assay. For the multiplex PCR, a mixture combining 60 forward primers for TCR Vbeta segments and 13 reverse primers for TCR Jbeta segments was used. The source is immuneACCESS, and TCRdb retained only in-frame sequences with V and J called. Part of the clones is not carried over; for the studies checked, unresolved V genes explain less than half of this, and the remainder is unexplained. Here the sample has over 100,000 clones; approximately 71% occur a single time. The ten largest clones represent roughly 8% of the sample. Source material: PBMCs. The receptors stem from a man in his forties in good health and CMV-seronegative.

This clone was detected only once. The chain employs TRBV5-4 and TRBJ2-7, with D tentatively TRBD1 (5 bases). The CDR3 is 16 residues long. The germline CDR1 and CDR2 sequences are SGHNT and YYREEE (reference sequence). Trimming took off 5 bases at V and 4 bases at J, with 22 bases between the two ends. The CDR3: CASSPSRWTRDYEQYF. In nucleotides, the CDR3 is TGTGCCAGCAGTCCCAGTCGCTGGACACGCGATTACGAGCAGTACTTC.

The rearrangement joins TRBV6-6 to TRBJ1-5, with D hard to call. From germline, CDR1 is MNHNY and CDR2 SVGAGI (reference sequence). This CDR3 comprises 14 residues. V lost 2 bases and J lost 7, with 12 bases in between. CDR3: CASSYMGSGQPQHF. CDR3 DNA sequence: TGTGCCAGCAGTTACATGGGTTCAGGCCAGCCCCAGCATTTT.

The CDR3 protein is CASSEAGGNQPQHF. The CDR3 bases are TGCGCCAGCAGCGAAGCAGGGGGTAACCAGCCCCAGCATTTT. The chain couples TRBV5-1 to TRBJ1-5; 7 bases align to TRBD1. V lost 4 bases, J lost 7 bases, and 8 bases stayed unmatched. The CDR3 sequence is 14 residues long. Germline CDR1 and CDR2: SGHRS and YFSETQ.

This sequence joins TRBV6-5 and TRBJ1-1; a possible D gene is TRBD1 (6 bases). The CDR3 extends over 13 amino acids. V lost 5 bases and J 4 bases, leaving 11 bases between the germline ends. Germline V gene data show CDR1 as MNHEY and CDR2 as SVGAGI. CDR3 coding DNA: TGTGCCAGCAGTCTCGGGACACGCACTGAAGCTTTCTTT. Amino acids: CASSLGTRTEAFF.

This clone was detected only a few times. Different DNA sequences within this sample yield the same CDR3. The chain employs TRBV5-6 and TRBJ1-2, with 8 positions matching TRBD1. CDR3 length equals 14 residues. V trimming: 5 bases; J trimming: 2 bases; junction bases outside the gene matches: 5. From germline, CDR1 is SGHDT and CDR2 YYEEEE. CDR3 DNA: TGTGCCAGCAGTCTCGGACAGGGCAACTATGGCTACACCTTC. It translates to CASSLGQGNYGYTF. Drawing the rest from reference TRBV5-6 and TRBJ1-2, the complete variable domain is DAGVTQSPTHLIKTRGQQVTLRCSPKSGHDTVSWYQQALGQGPQFIFQYYEEEERQRGNFPDRFSGHQFPNYSSELNVNALLLGDSALYLCASSLGQGNYGYTFGSGTRLTVV.

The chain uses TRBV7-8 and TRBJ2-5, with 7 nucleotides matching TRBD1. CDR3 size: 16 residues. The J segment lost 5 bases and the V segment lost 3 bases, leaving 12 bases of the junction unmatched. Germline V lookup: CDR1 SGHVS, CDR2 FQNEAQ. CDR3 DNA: TGTGCCAGCAGCTTCGTAGCCAGGGGGATAGGGGAGACCCAGTACTTC. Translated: CASSFVARGIGETQYF. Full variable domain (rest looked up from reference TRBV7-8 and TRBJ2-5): GAGVSQSPRYKVAKRGQDVALRCDPISGHVSLFWYQQALGQGPEFLTYFQNEAQLDKSGLPSDRFFAERPEGSVSTLKIQRTQQEDSAVYLCASSFVARGIGETQYFGPGTRLLVL.

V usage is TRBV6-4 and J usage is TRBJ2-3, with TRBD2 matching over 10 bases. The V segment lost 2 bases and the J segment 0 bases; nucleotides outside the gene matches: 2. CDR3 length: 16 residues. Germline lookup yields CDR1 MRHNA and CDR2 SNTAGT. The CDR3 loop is CASSDLAGASTDTQYF. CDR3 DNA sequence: TGTGCCAGCAGTGACCTAGCGGGGGCTAGCACAGATACGCAGTATTTT.

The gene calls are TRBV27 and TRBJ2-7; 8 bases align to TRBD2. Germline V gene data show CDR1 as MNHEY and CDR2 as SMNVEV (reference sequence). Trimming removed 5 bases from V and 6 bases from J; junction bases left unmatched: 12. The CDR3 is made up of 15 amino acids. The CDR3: CASSPNRGGPSEQYF. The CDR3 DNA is TGTGCCAGCAGTCCTAACCGGGGGGGTCCAAGCGAGCAGTACTTC.

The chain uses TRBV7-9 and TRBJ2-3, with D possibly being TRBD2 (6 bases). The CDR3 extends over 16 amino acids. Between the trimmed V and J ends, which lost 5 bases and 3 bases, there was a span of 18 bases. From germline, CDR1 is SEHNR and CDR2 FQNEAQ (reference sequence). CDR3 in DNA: TGTGCCAGCAGCCCCCCCTGGCGGGGCGGTACAGATACGCAGTATTTT. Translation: CASSPPWRGGTDTQYF.